This record covers a single T cell receptor (beta chain). Its specificity is not known. Trimming removed 4 bases at V and 4 bases at J, with 11 bases between. CDR3 length: 13 residues. The germline gives CDR1 MNHNY, CDR2 SVGAGI (reference sequence). The data stem from a study of cytomegalovirus exposure and HLA in healthy donors. Study-level background: Falling in the Caucasian-associated ancestry cluster were 80% to 85% of under 500 genotyped donors. Findings of the study overall: Links to common viral pathogens appeared, in a later analysis, for several of the most significant clusters. Specific recognition of CMV antigens was confirmed in vitro for a few chains (all CMV-associated). The study recorded 160 or so TCR beta chains that were cytomegalovirus-associated.

PCR primers comprised 60 Vbeta and 13 Jbeta primers. Here immunoSEQ multiplex PCR was the method, and the copy in TCRdb shows in-frame clones only, minus some. The profile covers under 200,000 clones, with approximately 77% appearing a single time and about 2.3% taken by the ten largest. The V gene is TRBV6-6, the J gene TRBJ2-7; D is unclear. The origin of this receptor is a female donor in good health and CMV-seronegative. Sequenced sample: PBMCs. The CDR3 DNA is TGTGCCAGCAGTTTCGAGTCGTCTTACGAGCAGTACTTC. It yields the protein CASSFESSYEQYF.